The text below deals with one T cell receptor (beta chain). Its antigen remains unknown. The PCR ran on 60 Vbeta and 13 Jbeta primers. The method was immunoSEQ multiplex PCR; TCRdb's version includes in-frame clones alone and lacks a portion of them. The sample consists of approximately 190,000 clones, around 84% of them appearing once. V gave up 2 bases and J gave up 3 bases, with 14 bases separating them. Germline CDR1 reads MNHEY; CDR2 reads SVGAGI. There are 15 residues in the CDR3. The data were obtained in a study of cytomegalovirus exposure and HLA in healthy donors. Study results and caveats: Most TCRs appeared rarely, but some public TCRs recurred in many donors. A classifier reportedly called cytomegalovirus status with high sensitivity and specificity.

The V call is TRBV6-5, the J call TRBJ2-7, with a tentative D call TRBD1 (5 bases). The sequencing input was PBMCs. This clonotype was sampled from a woman between 18 and 29 years old in good health and CMV-seronegative. The chain's CDR3 is CASSYGGPGYYEQYF. As DNA, the CDR3 is TGTGCCAGCAGTTACGGTGGTCCAGGGTACTACGAGCAGTACTTC.